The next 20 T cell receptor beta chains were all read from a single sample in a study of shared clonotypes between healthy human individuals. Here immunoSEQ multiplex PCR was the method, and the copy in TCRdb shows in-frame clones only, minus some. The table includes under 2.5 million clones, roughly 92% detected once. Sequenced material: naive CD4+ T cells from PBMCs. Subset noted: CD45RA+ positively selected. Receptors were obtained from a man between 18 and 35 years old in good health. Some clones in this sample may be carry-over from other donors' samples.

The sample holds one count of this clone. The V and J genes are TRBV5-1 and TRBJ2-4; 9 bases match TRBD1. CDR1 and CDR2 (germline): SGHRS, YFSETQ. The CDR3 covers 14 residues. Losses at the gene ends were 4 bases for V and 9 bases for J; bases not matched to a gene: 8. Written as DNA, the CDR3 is TGCGCCAGCAGCCTCCGGACAGGGGAGGTCATTCAGTACTTC. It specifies CASSLRTGEVIQYF.

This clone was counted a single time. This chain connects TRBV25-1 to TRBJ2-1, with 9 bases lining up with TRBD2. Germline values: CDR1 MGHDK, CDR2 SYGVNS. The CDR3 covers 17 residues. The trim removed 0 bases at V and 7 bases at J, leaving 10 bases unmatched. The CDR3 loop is CASSEYRIAGVRNEQFF. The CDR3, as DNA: TGTGCCAGCAGTGAATACCGGATAGCGGGAGTTAGGAATGAGCAGTTCTTC.

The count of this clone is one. The CDR3 DNA sequence: TGCAGTGCTAACAGACTAGATGAGCAGTTCTTC. It yields the protein CSANRLDEQFF. The J gene is TRBJ2-1, the V gene TRBV20-1; D may be TRBD2 (6 bases). Trimming removed 4 bases at V and 8 bases at J, with 9 bases between. The germline V gene has CDR1 DFQATT and CDR2 SNEGSKA (reference sequence). This CDR3 comprises 11 residues.

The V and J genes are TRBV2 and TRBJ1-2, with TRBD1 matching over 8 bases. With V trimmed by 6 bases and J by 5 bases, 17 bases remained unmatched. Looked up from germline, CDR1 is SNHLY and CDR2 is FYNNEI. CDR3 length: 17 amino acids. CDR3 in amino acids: CASSLRDRPPEPYGYTF. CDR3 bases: TGTGCCAGCAGCTTAAGGGACAGGCCTCCAGAACCGTATGGCTACACCTTC.

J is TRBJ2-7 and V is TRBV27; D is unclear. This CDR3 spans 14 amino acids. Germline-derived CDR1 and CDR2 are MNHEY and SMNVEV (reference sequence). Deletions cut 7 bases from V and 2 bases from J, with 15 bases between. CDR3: CASTASATTYEQYF. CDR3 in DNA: TGTGCCAGCACTGCGAGTGCGACGACCTACGAGCAGTACTTC.

CDR3: CASTRREQESNVLTF. DNA for the CDR3: TGTGCCAGCACCCGGAGGGAACAGGAGTCCAACGTCCTGACTTTC. The V gene is TRBV28, the J gene TRBJ2-6; possibly TRBD2 for D (6 bases). There are 15 residues in the CDR3. The germline CDR1 and CDR2 sequences are MDHEN and SYDVKM. Trimming shortened V by 7 bases and J by 8 bases, and 18 bases separated the two germline ends.

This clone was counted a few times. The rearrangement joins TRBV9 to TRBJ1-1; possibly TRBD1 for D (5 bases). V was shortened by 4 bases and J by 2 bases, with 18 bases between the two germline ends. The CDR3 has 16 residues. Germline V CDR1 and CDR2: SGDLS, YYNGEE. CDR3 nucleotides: TGTGCCAGCAGCAGTGGGGCGTTGGGAGTAAACACTGAAGCTTTCTTT. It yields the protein CASSSGALGVNTEAFF.

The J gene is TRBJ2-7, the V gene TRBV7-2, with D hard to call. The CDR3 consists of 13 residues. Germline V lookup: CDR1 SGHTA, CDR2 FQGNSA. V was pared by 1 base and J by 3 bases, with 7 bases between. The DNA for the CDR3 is TGTGCCAGCAGCTTAGGGGCAGACTACGAGCAGTACTTC. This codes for CASSLGADYEQYF.

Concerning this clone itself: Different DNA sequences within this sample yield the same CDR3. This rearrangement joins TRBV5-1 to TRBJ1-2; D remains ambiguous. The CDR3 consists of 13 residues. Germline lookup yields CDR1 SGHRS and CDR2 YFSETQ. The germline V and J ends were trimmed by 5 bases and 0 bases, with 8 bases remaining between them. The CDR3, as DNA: TGCGCCAGCAGGGAAGGCACTAACTATGGCTACACCTTC. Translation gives CASREGTNYGYTF.

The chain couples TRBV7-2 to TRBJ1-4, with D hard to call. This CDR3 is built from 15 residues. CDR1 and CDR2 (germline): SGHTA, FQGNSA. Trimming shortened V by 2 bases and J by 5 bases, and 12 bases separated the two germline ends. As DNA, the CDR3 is TGTGCCAGCAGCTTAATCGGGCGGTCAAATGAAAAACTGTTTTTT. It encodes CASSLIGRSNEKLFF.

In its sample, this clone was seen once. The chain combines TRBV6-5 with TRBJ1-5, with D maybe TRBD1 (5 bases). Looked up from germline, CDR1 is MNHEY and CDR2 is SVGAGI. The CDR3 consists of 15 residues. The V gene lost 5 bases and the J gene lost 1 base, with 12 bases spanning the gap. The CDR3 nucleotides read TGTGCCAGCAGTCTTACGACAGCGAGCAATCAGCCCCAGCATTTT. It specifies CASSLTTASNQPQHF.

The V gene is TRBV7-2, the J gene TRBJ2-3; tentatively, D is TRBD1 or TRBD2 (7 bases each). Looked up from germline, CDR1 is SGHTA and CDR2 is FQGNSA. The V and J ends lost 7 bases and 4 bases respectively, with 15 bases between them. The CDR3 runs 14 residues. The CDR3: CASTQGGWADTQYF. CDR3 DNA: TGTGCCAGCACCCAGGGGGGGTGGGCAGATACGCAGTATTTT.

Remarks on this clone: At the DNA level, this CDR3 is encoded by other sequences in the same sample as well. CDR3 sequence reads: CASTRGDSGANVLTF. In DNA form, the CDR3 reads TGTGCCAGCACCCGTGGAGACTCTGGGGCCAACGTCCTGACTTTC. The chain employs TRBV9 and TRBJ2-6; D uncertain. The CDR3 has 15 residues. Trimming cost V 6 bases and J 0 bases, with 10 bases left between them. From germline, CDR1 is SGDLS and CDR2 YYNGEE. Full variable domain (missing parts from reference TRBV9 and TRBJ2-6): DSGVTQTPKHLITATGQRVTLRCSPRSGDLSVYWYQQSLDQGLQFLIQYYNGEERAKGNILERFSAQQFPDLHSELNLSSLELGDSALYFCASTRGDSGANVLTFGAGSRLTVL.

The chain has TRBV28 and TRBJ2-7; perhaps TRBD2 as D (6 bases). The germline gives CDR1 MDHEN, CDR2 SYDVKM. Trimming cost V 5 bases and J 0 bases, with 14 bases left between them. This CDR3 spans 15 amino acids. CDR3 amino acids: CASSGGTIPSYEQYF. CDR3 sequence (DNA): TGTGCCAGCAGTGGGGGGACGATACCCTCCTACGAGCAGTACTTC.

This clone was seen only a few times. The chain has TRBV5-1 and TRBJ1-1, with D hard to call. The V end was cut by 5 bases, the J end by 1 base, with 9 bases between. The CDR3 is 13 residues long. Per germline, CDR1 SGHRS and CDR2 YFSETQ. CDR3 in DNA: TGCGCCAGCAGGCCCGAGGGGAACACTGAAGCTTTCTTT. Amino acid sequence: CASRPEGNTEAFF.

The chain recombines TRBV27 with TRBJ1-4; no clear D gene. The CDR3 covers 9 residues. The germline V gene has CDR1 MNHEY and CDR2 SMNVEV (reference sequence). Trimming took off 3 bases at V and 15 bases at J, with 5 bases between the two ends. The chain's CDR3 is CASSLRMFF. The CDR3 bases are TGTGCCAGCAGTTTGAGGATGTTTTTT.

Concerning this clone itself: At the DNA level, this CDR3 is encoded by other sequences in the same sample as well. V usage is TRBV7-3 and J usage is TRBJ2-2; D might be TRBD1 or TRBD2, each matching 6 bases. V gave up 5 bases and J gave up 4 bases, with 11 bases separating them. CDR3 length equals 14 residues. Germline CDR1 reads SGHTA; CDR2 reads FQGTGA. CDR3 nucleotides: TGTGCCAGCAGCCCGGGGGCGGGCACCGGGGAGCTGTTTTTT. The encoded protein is CASSPGAGTGELFF.

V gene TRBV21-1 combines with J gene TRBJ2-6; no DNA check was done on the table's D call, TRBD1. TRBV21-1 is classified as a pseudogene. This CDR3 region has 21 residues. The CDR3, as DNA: TGTGCCAGCAGCAAATCCCACATCCCGTCAGGGGCGTTGGCTGGGGCCAACGTCCTGACTTTC. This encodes CASSKSHIPSGALAGANVLTF.

The CDR3 DNA reads as TGTGCCAGCAGCTTATCCTACGGGAGGGCTTCCCTCAATGAGCAGTTCTTC. Its protein product is CASSLSYGRASLNEQFF. The J gene is TRBJ2-1, the V gene TRBV7-9, with TRBD2 matching 8 bases. V was clipped by 2 bases and J by 6 bases; unmatched bases: 12. The CDR3 spans 17 residues. Germline lookup yields CDR1 SEHNR and CDR2 FQNEAQ (reference sequence).

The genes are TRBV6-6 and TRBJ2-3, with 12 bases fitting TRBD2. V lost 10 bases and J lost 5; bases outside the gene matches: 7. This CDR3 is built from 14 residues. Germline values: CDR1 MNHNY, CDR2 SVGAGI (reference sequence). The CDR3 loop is CATRLAGAGDTQYF. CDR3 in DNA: TGTGCCACCAGACTAGCGGGAGCGGGAGATACGCAGTATTTT.